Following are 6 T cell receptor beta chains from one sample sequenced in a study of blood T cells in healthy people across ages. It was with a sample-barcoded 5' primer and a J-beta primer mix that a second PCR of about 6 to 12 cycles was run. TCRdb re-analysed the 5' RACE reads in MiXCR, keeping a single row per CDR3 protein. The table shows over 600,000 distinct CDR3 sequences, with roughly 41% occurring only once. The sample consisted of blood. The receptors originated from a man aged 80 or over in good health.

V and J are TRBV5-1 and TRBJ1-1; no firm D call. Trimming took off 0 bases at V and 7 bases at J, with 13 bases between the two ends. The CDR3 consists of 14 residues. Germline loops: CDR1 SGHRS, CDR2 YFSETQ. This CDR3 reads CASSLDWETYEAFF. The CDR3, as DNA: TGCGCCAGCAGCTTGGACTGGGAAACCTATGAAGCTTTCTTT.

The CDR3 coding sequence is TGTGCCAGCAGTCCGTGGGGCAGGGGGCTCACAGATACGCAGTATTTT. As protein: CASSPWGRGLTDTQYF. The chain has TRBV28 and TRBJ2-3, with 8 bases aligning to TRBD1. Germline CDR1 and CDR2: MDHEN and SYDVKM. V was pared by 5 bases and J by 2 bases, with 9 bases of the junction left unmatched. The CDR3 spans 16 residues.

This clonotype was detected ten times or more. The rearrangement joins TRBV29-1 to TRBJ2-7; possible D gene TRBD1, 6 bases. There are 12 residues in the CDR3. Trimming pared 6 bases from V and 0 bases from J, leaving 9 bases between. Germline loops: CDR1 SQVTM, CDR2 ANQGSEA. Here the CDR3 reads CSVRTASYEQYF. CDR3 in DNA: TGCAGCGTCCGGACAGCCTCCTACGAGCAGTACTTC.

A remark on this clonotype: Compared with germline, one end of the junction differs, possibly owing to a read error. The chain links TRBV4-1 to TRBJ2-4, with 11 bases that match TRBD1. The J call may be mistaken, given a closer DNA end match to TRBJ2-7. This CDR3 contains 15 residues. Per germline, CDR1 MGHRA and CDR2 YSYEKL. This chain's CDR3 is CTSSQGTGGGYEQYF. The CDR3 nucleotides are TGCACCAGCAGCCAAGGGACAGGGGGAGGGTACGAGCAGTACTTC.

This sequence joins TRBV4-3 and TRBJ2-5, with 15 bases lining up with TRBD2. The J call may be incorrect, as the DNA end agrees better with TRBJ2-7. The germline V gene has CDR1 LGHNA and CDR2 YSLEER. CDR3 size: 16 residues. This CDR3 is CASSRQPGLAGGEQYF. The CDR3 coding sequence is TGCGCCAGCAGCCGACAGCCGGGACTAGCGGGGGGCGAGCAGTACTTC.

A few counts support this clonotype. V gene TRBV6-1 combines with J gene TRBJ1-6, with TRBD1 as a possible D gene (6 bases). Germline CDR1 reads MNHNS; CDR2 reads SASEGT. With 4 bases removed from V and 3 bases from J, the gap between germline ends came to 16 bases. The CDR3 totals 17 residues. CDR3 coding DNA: TGTGCCAGCAGTGCTTACGCGACAGGCGGCTATAATTCACCCCTCCACTTT. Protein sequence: CASSAYATGGYNSPLHF.